This is a list of T cell receptor beta chains from one sample in a study of technical replicates of blood from a few donors. Profiling relied on immunoSEQ multiplex PCR, and the TCRdb table lists in-frame clones only, not all of them. The sample has approximately 65,000 clones, 86% seen once. The sequenced sample consisted of PBMCs. Every receptor here comes from a human donor in good health. Some clones in this sample may be carry-over from other donors' samples. Both conserved end residues are part of each CDR3. The D gene is left open where the match is weak. Rows may omit the clone size; those that give it use once, few, many or a size class.

>TRBD1|TRBJ1-2|TRBV2|.
TGTGCCAGCAGGGGAGACAGGGGTCCGGTGGGCTACACCTTC
CASRGDRGPVGYTF
>TRBD1|TRBJ2-1|TRBV5-4|.
TGTGCCAGCAGCTTGGGGGCAGGGGGTAATGAGCAGTTCTTC
CASSLGAGGNEQFF
>.|TRBJ2-1|TRBV11-2|.
TGTGCCAGCAGCTCGGTGACTAGTGGAGGGAAGCACAATGAGCAGTTCTTC
CASSSVTSGGKHNEQFF
>.|TRBJ1-1|TRBV30|.
TGTGCCCTCGGTCCGGGGAACACTGAAGCTTTCTTT
CALGPGNTEAFF
>.|TRBJ2-3|TRBV7-6|.
TGTGCCAGCAGCTCCGACTGGGGACACAACACAGATACGCAGTATTTT
CASSSDWGHNTDTQYF
>.|TRBJ1-3|TRBV2|.
TGTGCCAGCACTCCTCGTTCCAGCTCTGGAAACACCATATATTTT
CASTPRSSSGNTIYF
>TRBD2|TRBJ2-2|TRBV2|many
TGTGCCAGCAACGCGGGGGTGAACACCGGGGAGCTGTTTTTT
CASNAGVNTGELFF
>.|TRBJ1-1|TRBV2|few
TGTGCCAGCACAAGACAGATGAACACTGAAGCTTTCTTT
CASTRQMNTEAFF
>.|TRBJ1-1|TRBV6-5|.
TGTGCCAGCAGTTACCGAGCACCAGGGGAGAACACTGAAGCTTTCTTT
CASSYRAPGENTEAFF
>TRBD1|TRBJ2-7|TRBV7-9|.
TGTGCCAGCAGCTTAGGCAGGGGGCTCTCTATCGAGCAGTACTTC
CASSLGRGLSIEQYF
>.|TRBJ1-6|TRBV7-2|.
TGTGCCAGCAGCCCCGGGACACCCTTTCGTTATAATTCACCCCTCCACTTT
CASSPGTPFRYNSPLHF
>.|TRBJ2-7|TRBV6-6|.
TGTGCCAGCACCCCTTGGAGGGGGCTAGGCGAGCAGTACTTC
CASTPWRGLGEQYF
>TRBD1|TRBJ1-2|TRBV7-2|.
TGTGCCAGCAGCACAGGGGGGCAGGGGGTTGGAGGCTACACCTTC
CASSTGGQGVGGYTF
>.|TRBJ1-4|TRBV6-6|.
TGTGCCAGCAGTTACTCACAGCCCACCCCGAATGAAAAACTGTTTTTT
CASSYSQPTPNEKLFF
>.|TRBJ2-5|TRBV7-2|.
TGTGCCAGCAGCCGGACCAGGGGAGAGACCCAGTACTTC
CASSRTRGETQYF
>TRBD2|TRBJ2-3|TRBV7-8|.
TGTGCCAGCAGCTTAACGTGGGAGGGGTCCCCAGATACGCAGTATTTT
CASSLTWEGSPDTQYF
>TRBD2|TRBJ2-1|TRBV19|.
TGTGCCAGTAGTCTAGGTCCGGGAGGGAACAATGAGCAGTTCTTC
CASSLGPGGNNEQFF
>.|TRBJ1-5|TRBV30|few
TGTGCCTGGAGTGTTGAAGGGGCGAATCAGCCCCAGCATTTT
CAWSVEGANQPQHF
>TRBD1|TRBJ1-4|TRBV5-4|.
TGTGCCAGCAGCATCGGACAGGTCGATGAAAAACTGTTTTTT
CASSIGQVDEKLFF
>.|TRBJ2-3|TRBV2|.
TGTGCCAGCAGCCCCCAGGTCCTCGCGTATTTT
CASSPQVLAYF
>.|TRBJ1-2|TRBV18|.
TGTGCCACCATCGGGGGGTTCGCCAACTATGGCTACACCTTC
CATIGGFANYGYTF
>.|TRBJ1-1|TRBV13|few
TGTGCCAGCAGCATGCTTCGAGGCACTGAAGCTTTCTTT
CASSMLRGTEAFF
>TRBD1|TRBJ2-1|TRBV7-2|once
TGTGCCAGCAGTCCAGGGGGCTCCTACAATGAGCAGTTCTTC
CASSPGGSYNEQFF
>TRBD2|TRBJ2-1|TRBV7-9|.
TGTGCCAGCAGCGAGGTGCGGGGGGCGGCGAATGAGCAGTTCTTC
CASSEVRGAANEQFF
>.|TRBJ2-1|TRBV19|.
TGTGCCAGTAGTACCCCATACAGGTCCGATGAGCAGTTCTTC
CASSTPYRSDEQFF
>TRBD2|TRBJ2-7|TRBV5-4|once
TGTGCCAGCAGCCCCACCGGACTAGCGGGGGGGGCCGAGCAGTACTTC
CASSPTGLAGGAEQYF
>.|TRBJ2-2|TRBV6-1|.
TGTGCCAGCAGGAATACAGGTGACACCGGGGAGCTGTTTTTT
CASRNTGDTGELFF
>TRBD1|TRBJ1-1|TRBV7-2|.
TGTGCCAGCAGCTTAGACAGGGGCGCTGAAGCTTTCTTT
CASSLDRGAEAFF
>.|TRBJ1-5|TRBV7-2|.
TGTGCCAGCAGCAATTTCCTTCGAGGGAGCAATCAGCCCCAGCATTTT
CASSNFLRGSNQPQHF
>.|TRBJ1-2|TRBV14|.
TGTGCCAGCAGCCCCGTTCAACCCTTGACTTATGGCTACACCTTC
CASSPVQPLTYGYTF
>TRBD2|TRBJ2-1|TRBV5-1|medium-sized
TGCGCCAGCAGCTTTAGCGGGGCATACAATGAGCAGTTCTTC
CASSFSGAYNEQFF
>.|TRBJ2-2|TRBV5-4|.
TGTGCCAGCAGCTCCACAGTGGGGGCAGGGTATAACGGGGAGCTGTTTTTT
CASSSTVGAGYNGELFF
>TRBD1|TRBJ2-1|TRBV7-3|.
TGTGCCAGCAGCTCCGGGACAGGAATCTACAATGAGCAGTTCTTC
CASSSGTGIYNEQFF
>.|TRBJ2-7|TRBV19|.
TGTGCCAGTGGCCCCCGGGGGAACGAGCAGTACTTC
CASGPRGNEQYF
>TRBD1|TRBJ1-1|TRBV28|.
TGTGCCAGCAGCCGTTCGACAGGGAGGTGGTCCGAAGACACTGAAGCTTTCTTT
CASSRSTGRWSEDTEAFF
>TRBD1|TRBJ1-2|TRBV19|.
TGTGCCAGTAGTACCCTGGACAGGTTTAACTATGGCTACACCTTC
CASSTLDRFNYGYTF
>.|TRBJ2-7|TRBV2|.
TGTGCCAGCAGTGGGGCCTTGAGGGCCATGGACGAATACGAGCAGTACTTC
CASSGALRAMDEYEQYF
>TRBD1|TRBJ1-5|TRBV19|.
TGTGCCAGTAGTATAGGGACAGGGGGCTTGAATCAGCCCCAGCATTTT
CASSIGTGGLNQPQHF
>.|TRBJ2-7|TRBV4-3|once
TGCGCCAGCAGCCCGGACTCATCCTACGAGCAGTACTTC
CASSPDSSYEQYF
>TRBD2|TRBJ2-1|TRBV30|.
TGTGCCTGGAGTCTCGGGCTAGCGGGAGGCGGTGAGCAGTTCTTC
CAWSLGLAGGGEQFF
>.|TRBJ2-7|TRBV7-8|.
TGTGCCAGCAGCTTAGTAACGGGTTCCTACGAGCAGTACTTC
CASSLVTGSYEQYF
>TRBD2|TRBJ2-7|TRBV4-3|once
TGCGCCAGCAGCTACTTAGCGGGGGACTCCTACGAGCAGTACTTC
CASSYLAGDSYEQYF
>TRBD1|TRBJ2-1|TRBV7-8|.
TGTGCCAGCAGCACCCCTACCCGCAGGGGGCTGGATGAGCAGTTCTTC
CASSTPTRRGLDEQFF
>.|TRBJ1-1|TRBV11-2|.
TGTGCCAGCAGCTTGATTGGCAGGGAAAACACTGAAGCTTTCTTT
CASSLIGRENTEAFF
>.|TRBJ1-3|TRBV7-8|.
TGTGCCAGCAGCTTAACCGGGACAAGCTCTGGAAACACCATATATTTT
CASSLTGTSSGNTIYF
>TRBD2|TRBJ2-4|TRBV5-1|.
TGCGCCAGCAGCTCGGGACTAGCGGGGATGAAAAACATTCAGTACTTC
CASSSGLAGMKNIQYF
>TRBD1|TRBJ1-1|TRBV27|.
TGTGCCAGCAGTTTCCGATCCGTCCAGGGGGCAATGAACACTGAAGCTTTCTTT
CASSFRSVQGAMNTEAFF
>.|TRBJ1-2|TRBV7-8|.
TGTGCCAGCAGCTTAGTGTCCGGGGGCTACACCTTC
CASSLVSGGYTF
>TRBD2|TRBJ2-1|TRBV6-6|.
TGTGCCAGCAGTTACAAGCGGGGGGGCTACAATGAGCAGTTCTTC
CASSYKRGGYNEQFF